These T cell receptor beta chains were read from a single sample in a study of T cell changes during pregnancy in multiple sclerosis. Sequencing used immunoSEQ multiplex PCR; TCRdb keeps in-frame clones, though not all of them. The sample carries some 110,000 clones, approximately 90% recorded once. Sequences were derived from peripheral blood, sampled in the third trimester of pregnancy. These receptors originate from a female donor with multiple sclerosis, enrolled in a pregnancy study. Each CDR3 is given with its conserved first and last residue. The D gene is left open where the match is weak. Clone size appears in some rows only: once, few, many, or a class for an expanded clone.

J gene	V gene	clone size	D gene	CDR3 DNA	CDR3 protein
TRBJ2-7	TRBV28	.	.	TGTGCCAGCACCCCCTGGGGGGAGAGTTCCCACGAGCAGTACTTC	CASTPWGESSHEQYF
TRBJ2-2	TRBV27	once	.	TGTGCCAGCAGTTTATTATCAGGGCCCAGCACCGGGGAGCTGTTTTTT	CASSLLSGPSTGELFF
TRBJ2-3	TRBV19	.	TRBD2	TGTGCCAGTAGTATTTCGGCTAGCGGGATCCGGGCAGATACGCAGTATTTT	CASSISASGIRADTQYF
TRBJ2-4	TRBV2	once	.	TGTGCCAGCGGCATAGGGGGGGACATTCAGTACTTC	CASGIGGDIQYF
TRBJ1-1	TRBV5-4	.	TRBD1	TGTGCCAGCAGCGCCCCGGGACAGGGTTCGAACACTGAAGCTTTCTTT	CASSAPGQGSNTEAFF
TRBJ1-2	TRBV13	.	.	TGTGCCAGCAGCCGACGGGGGAGAGAGAACTATGGCTACACCTTC	CASSRRGRENYGYTF
TRBJ2-1	TRBV18	.	.	TGTGCCAGCTCACCTTCCGGGACTCCCCATAAGCAGTTCTTC	CASSPSGTPHKQFF
TRBJ2-7	TRBV27	.	TRBD2	TGTGCCAGCAGTCCATTGGGACTAGCGGGAGGGTTAGGCGAGCAGTACTTC	CASSPLGLAGGLGEQYF
TRBJ1-4	TRBV5-6	once	.	TGTGCCAGCGGCCGGGGTTCAGAAAAACTGTTTTTT	CASGRGSEKLFF
TRBJ1-1	TRBV5-4	.	.	TGTGCCAGCAGCTTCCGACAGAACACTGAAGCTTTCTTT	CASSFRQNTEAFF
TRBJ2-5	TRBV5-1	.	.	TGCGCCAGCAGCTTGGGAGGATTCCAAGAGACCCAGTACTTC	CASSLGGFQETQYF
TRBJ2-1	TRBV9	few	.	TGTGCCAGCAGCGCGTGGGACAACTCAAATGAGCAGTTCTTC	CASSAWDNSNEQFF
TRBJ2-5	TRBV5-1	.	TRBD2	TGCGCCAGCAGACTGGGACTAGCGGGGGGGCCGCGAGAGACCCAGTACTTC	CASRLGLAGGPRETQYF
TRBJ1-3	TRBV6-1	.	.	TGTGCCAGCAGTGAGAGGAGCTCTGGAAACACCATATATTTT	CASSERSSGNTIYF
TRBJ2-7	TRBV2	.	TRBD2	TGTGCCAGCAGTGAAGTTAGGACTAGCGGTTCCTACGAGCAGTACTTC	CASSEVRTSGSYEQYF
TRBJ2-5	TRBV5-4	.	TRBD1	TGTGCCAGCAGCTTGGCCAGGGACAGGGAAGAGACCCAGTACTTC	CASSLARDREETQYF
TRBJ1-6	TRBV6-5	.	TRBD1	TGTGCCAGCAGGGCGCAACCGGACAGGGGCTCACCCCTCCACTTT	CASRAQPDRGSPLHF
TRBJ1-3	TRBV6-1	.	.	TGTGCCAGCAAGGGGCAGGGCTTCTCTGGAAACACCATATATTTT	CASKGQGFSGNTIYF
TRBJ1-1	TRBV29-1	few	.	TGCAGCGTTGAACTCGTATCGAACACTGAAGCTTTCTTT	CSVELVSNTEAFF
TRBJ2-5	TRBV9	.	TRBD1	TGTGCCAGCAGCACTCGGACAGGGAGAGAGACCCAGTACTTC	CASSTRTGRETQYF
TRBJ1-1	TRBV19	few	.	TGTGCCAGTACTCAGCCCGTTCCCGGGACACCGAACACTGAAGCTTTCTTT	CASTQPVPGTPNTEAFF
TRBJ1-4	TRBV5-5	.	.	TGTGCCAGCAGCTTGGCCACGGGGGTTGAAAAACTGTTTTTT	CASSLATGVEKLFF
TRBJ1-2	TRBV6-5	.	.	TGTGCCAGCACCCAGGACTGGGGCTACACCTTC	CASTQDWGYTF
TRBJ1-2	TRBV7-9	.	TRBD1	TGTGCCAGCAGCTCCGTGGGACAGGGGGCCGGAGGCTACACCTTC	CASSSVGQGAGGYTF
TRBJ2-5	TRBV30	.	.	TGTGCCTGGACGACAGGTTACCAAGAGACCCAGTACTTC	CAWTTGYQETQYF
TRBJ1-1	TRBV19	.	.	TGTGCCAGTAGGAACTATGCAGGAGGCAACACTGAAGCTTTCTTT	CASRNYAGGNTEAFF
TRBJ1-3	TRBV11-3	.	.	TGTGCCAGCAGAATAGCGGTACAGGAAAAAATCTCTGGAAACACCATATATTTT	CASRIAVQEKISGNTIYF
TRBJ1-5	TRBV19	.	TRBD1	TGTGCCAGTAGTATATCAAGGGGGCTCGGCAATCAGCCCCAGCATTTT	CASSISRGLGNQPQHF
TRBJ2-7	TRBV5-1	.	.	TGCGCCAGCAGCAATTCCGGGAGTTCCTACGAGCAGTACTTC	CASSNSGSSYEQYF
TRBJ2-7	TRBV7-3	.	.	TGTGCCAGCAGCTCCGTGGAGCTGTACGAGCAGTACTTC	CASSSVELYEQYF
TRBJ2-1	TRBV5-6	.	TRBD1	TGTGCCAGCAGCGTGTTCGGGCAGGGGGCGGGAAATGAGCAGTTCTTC	CASSVFGQGAGNEQFF
TRBJ1-4	TRBV4-1	few	TRBD1	TGCGCCAGCAGCCCGTTAGAAGGACAGGGAGGAAAACTGTTTTTT	CASSPLEGQGGKLFF
TRBJ1-1	TRBV18	.	.	TGTGCCAGCTCCCAGGCGGGGGGGGGCGCTGAAGCTTTCTTT	CASSQAGGGAEAFF
TRBJ2-7	TRBV6-1	.	TRBD2	TGTGCCAGCAGTACACGGACTAGCGGATACGAGCAGTACTTC	CASSTRTSGYEQYF
TRBJ2-7	TRBV4-2	.	TRBD2	TGTGCCAGCAGGCGAGAGGCTCCGGGAGGGGCCTACGAGCAGTACTTC	CASRREAPGGAYEQYF
TRBJ1-3	TRBV7-2	.	.	TGTGCCAGCAGCTTAGTGGATTATCAGGGGTACTCTGGAAACACCATATATTTT	CASSLVDYQGYSGNTIYF
TRBJ1-5	TRBV19	.	TRBD1	TGTGCCAGTAGTACCGGAAATTATAGGGGGCAGTCCCAGCATTTT	CASSTGNYRGQSQHF
TRBJ1-1	TRBV27	.	TRBD1	TGTGCCAGCAGTTTATGGGGCCGGACAGGACTTAAAGGAGAGGAAGCTTTCTTT	CASSLWGRTGLKGEEAFF
TRBJ2-3	TRBV15	.	TRBD1	TGTGCCACCAGCTCTCGGATTGGACAGGGGCTGAGATATACGCAGTATTTT	CATSSRIGQGLRYTQYF
TRBJ1-5	TRBV27	.	.	TGTGCCAGCAGTTTGCGGGGGAATCAGCCCCAGCATTTT	CASSLRGNQPQHF
TRBJ2-1	TRBV10-3	.	.	TGTGCCATCAGTGCAGGGATCTCCAATGAGCAGTTCTTC	CAISAGISNEQFF
TRBJ2-1	TRBV30	.	.	TGTGCCTGGAGTATAGGGCGCGGGTATCGGGAGAATGAGCAGTTCTTC	CAWSIGRGYRENEQFF
TRBJ2-7	TRBV11-2	.	TRBD2	TGTGCCAGCAGCTTAGTCGTAGCGGGAGGGCTTATCGTGAGGTACGAGCAGTACTTC	CASSLVVAGGLIVRYEQYF
TRBJ1-2	TRBV6-5	.	TRBD1	TGTGCCAGCAGTTACAAACAGGGGATCTATGGCTACACCTTC	CASSYKQGIYGYTF
TRBJ2-1	TRBV10-3	.	.	TGTGCCATCAGACAGGGGGGGGACTACAATGAGCAGTTCTTC	CAIRQGGDYNEQFF
TRBJ2-3	TRBV19	.	.	TGTGCCAGTAGTATAGGTGCAGGGAACACAGATACGCAGTATTTT	CASSIGAGNTDTQYF
TRBJ1-1	TRBV9	.	.	TGTGCCAGCAGCGTAGAGGATATGGGCGGGATAGCTTTCTTT	CASSVEDMGGIAFF
TRBJ1-5	TRBV2	.	.	TGTGCCAGCAGTGCCGACTTGAGCAATCAGCCCCAGCATTTT	CASSADLSNQPQHF
TRBJ1-1	TRBV6-1	.	.	TGTGCCAGCAGCTTTACCGGACAGATCACTGAAGCTTTCTTT	CASSFTGQITEAFF
TRBJ2-7	TRBV18	.	.	TGTGCCAGCTCACCAGTCCGGGGTGGGGCCTACGAGCAGTACTTC	CASSPVRGGAYEQYF